This T cell receptor (beta chain) was sequenced in a study of T cells after yellow fever vaccination (dated by TCRdb to the late 2010s). As for the study more broadly: The SMART-Seq v4 Ultra Low Input RNA kit was used to prepare libraries from fractions with low cell numbers. To follow T-cell clones before and after primary and booster YFV17D yellow fever vaccination, bulk TCR alpha and beta repertoires were sequenced over time. Two healthy male donors made up the cohort, one aged 18 to 30 years and the other aged 30 to 40 years. Blood samples were taken at several timepoints before and after primary and secondary immunization, and bulk PBMC replicates and cell subsets were isolated. The paper's findings and limits, for the study overall: Compared with the primary T-cell response, the secondary T-cell response was faster but weaker, reaching its peak on day 5 rather than on day 15. A small fraction of clonotypes appeared in both the CD4 and CD8 compartments, likely as a result of convergent recombination. Because abundant contaminating clonotypes from the bulk population could be contained in FACS-sorted repertoires, computational filtering was required. Most clones expanded after primary vaccination (around 97% of CD4 and around 89% of CD8) were re-detected after the booster, suggesting that broad memory maintenance occurred. Because the study included only a couple of donors, the extent to which the findings can be generalized is limited.

This clonotype was picked up many times. No cognate antigen has been identified for it. No clone much larger than this one lies a single base away; base qualities are absent. TCRdb lists the instrument as Illumina NovaSeq 6000. TCR cDNA was made using 5'RACE template switching, a step that added a universal primer site and unique molecular identifiers. Priming for cDNA synthesis came from both the TCR alpha and TCR beta constant segments. Libraries were amplified in two PCR steps, with sample barcodes and sequencing adapters added in the second step. Sequencing of the libraries was done on either Illumina HiSeq 2500 (2x100 bp) or NovaSeq (2x150 bp). In the original analysis: Demultiplexing of reads and collapsing into UMI consensus sequences were performed with MIGEC, and V(D)J alignment was carried out with MiXCR. Using edgeR on replicate PBMC samples, clonotypes were called vaccine-responding if FDR was below 0.01 and the log2 fold change was above 5 up to day 15. Each bulk clonotype was labeled CD4 or CD8 based on which sequenced repertoire, CD4 or CD8, contained the clonotype at higher abundance. The public reads were reprocessed in TCRdb via fastp at Q25 and MiXCR, keeping in-frame beta chains. Rows with one shared CDR3 protein collapse into an entry with the most common genes and DNA. TCRdb's processing, not the authors' own work, is the source of the V and J calls. This sample lists about 250,000 distinct CDR3 sequences; 3.6% were detected once. In total, the top ten clones hold approximately 18% of the sample.

V and J lose 10 bases and 4 bases, and a span of 19 bases separates them. The CDR3, cysteine through phenylalanine, is 14 amino acids long. The kept DNA is CDR3 alone, 42 bases in frame from the first base. The germline V gene encodes CDR1 MNHEY and CDR2 SMNVEV (reference sequence). What the treatment or condition label conveys for this sample: live attenuated yellow fever vaccine strain. Two biological replicates of bulk PBMCs were collected at each blood-draw timepoint. PBMCs were isolated from peripheral blood using a standard Ficoll-Paque protocol. TriZol was used to extract RNA from bulk PBMCs, CD4 and CD8 fractions, and dextramer-positive and dextramer-negative fractions.

The V and J segments used are TRBV27 and TRBJ1-1, and TRBD1 may be the D gene, going by 6 matching bases. The TCR originated in a man aged 18-30 years who received the YFV17D yellow fever vaccine. The sequences come from PBMCs, collected 15 days after the yellow fever booster vaccination. Here the CDR3 is given as CATRPPGAGTEAFF. The nucleotide sequence is TGTGCCACCCGGCCCCCGGGGGCCGGCACTGAAGCTTTCTTT.